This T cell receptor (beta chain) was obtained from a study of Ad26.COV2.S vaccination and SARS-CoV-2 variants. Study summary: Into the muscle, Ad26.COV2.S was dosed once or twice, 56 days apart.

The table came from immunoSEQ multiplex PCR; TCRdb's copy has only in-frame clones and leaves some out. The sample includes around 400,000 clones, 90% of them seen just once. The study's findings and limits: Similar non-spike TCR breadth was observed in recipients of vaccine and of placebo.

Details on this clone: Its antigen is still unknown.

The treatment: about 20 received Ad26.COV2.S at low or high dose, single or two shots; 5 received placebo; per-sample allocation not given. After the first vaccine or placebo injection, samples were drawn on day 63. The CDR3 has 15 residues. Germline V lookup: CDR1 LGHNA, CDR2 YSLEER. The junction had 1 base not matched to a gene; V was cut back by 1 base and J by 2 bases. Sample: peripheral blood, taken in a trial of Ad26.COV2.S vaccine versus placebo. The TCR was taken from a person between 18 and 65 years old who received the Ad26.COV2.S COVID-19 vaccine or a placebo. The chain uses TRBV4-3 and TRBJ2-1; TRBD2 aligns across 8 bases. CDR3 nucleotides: TGCGCCAGCAGCCAAGCCGGGAGGGCCTACAATGAGCAGTTCTTC. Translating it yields CASSQAGRAYNEQFF.